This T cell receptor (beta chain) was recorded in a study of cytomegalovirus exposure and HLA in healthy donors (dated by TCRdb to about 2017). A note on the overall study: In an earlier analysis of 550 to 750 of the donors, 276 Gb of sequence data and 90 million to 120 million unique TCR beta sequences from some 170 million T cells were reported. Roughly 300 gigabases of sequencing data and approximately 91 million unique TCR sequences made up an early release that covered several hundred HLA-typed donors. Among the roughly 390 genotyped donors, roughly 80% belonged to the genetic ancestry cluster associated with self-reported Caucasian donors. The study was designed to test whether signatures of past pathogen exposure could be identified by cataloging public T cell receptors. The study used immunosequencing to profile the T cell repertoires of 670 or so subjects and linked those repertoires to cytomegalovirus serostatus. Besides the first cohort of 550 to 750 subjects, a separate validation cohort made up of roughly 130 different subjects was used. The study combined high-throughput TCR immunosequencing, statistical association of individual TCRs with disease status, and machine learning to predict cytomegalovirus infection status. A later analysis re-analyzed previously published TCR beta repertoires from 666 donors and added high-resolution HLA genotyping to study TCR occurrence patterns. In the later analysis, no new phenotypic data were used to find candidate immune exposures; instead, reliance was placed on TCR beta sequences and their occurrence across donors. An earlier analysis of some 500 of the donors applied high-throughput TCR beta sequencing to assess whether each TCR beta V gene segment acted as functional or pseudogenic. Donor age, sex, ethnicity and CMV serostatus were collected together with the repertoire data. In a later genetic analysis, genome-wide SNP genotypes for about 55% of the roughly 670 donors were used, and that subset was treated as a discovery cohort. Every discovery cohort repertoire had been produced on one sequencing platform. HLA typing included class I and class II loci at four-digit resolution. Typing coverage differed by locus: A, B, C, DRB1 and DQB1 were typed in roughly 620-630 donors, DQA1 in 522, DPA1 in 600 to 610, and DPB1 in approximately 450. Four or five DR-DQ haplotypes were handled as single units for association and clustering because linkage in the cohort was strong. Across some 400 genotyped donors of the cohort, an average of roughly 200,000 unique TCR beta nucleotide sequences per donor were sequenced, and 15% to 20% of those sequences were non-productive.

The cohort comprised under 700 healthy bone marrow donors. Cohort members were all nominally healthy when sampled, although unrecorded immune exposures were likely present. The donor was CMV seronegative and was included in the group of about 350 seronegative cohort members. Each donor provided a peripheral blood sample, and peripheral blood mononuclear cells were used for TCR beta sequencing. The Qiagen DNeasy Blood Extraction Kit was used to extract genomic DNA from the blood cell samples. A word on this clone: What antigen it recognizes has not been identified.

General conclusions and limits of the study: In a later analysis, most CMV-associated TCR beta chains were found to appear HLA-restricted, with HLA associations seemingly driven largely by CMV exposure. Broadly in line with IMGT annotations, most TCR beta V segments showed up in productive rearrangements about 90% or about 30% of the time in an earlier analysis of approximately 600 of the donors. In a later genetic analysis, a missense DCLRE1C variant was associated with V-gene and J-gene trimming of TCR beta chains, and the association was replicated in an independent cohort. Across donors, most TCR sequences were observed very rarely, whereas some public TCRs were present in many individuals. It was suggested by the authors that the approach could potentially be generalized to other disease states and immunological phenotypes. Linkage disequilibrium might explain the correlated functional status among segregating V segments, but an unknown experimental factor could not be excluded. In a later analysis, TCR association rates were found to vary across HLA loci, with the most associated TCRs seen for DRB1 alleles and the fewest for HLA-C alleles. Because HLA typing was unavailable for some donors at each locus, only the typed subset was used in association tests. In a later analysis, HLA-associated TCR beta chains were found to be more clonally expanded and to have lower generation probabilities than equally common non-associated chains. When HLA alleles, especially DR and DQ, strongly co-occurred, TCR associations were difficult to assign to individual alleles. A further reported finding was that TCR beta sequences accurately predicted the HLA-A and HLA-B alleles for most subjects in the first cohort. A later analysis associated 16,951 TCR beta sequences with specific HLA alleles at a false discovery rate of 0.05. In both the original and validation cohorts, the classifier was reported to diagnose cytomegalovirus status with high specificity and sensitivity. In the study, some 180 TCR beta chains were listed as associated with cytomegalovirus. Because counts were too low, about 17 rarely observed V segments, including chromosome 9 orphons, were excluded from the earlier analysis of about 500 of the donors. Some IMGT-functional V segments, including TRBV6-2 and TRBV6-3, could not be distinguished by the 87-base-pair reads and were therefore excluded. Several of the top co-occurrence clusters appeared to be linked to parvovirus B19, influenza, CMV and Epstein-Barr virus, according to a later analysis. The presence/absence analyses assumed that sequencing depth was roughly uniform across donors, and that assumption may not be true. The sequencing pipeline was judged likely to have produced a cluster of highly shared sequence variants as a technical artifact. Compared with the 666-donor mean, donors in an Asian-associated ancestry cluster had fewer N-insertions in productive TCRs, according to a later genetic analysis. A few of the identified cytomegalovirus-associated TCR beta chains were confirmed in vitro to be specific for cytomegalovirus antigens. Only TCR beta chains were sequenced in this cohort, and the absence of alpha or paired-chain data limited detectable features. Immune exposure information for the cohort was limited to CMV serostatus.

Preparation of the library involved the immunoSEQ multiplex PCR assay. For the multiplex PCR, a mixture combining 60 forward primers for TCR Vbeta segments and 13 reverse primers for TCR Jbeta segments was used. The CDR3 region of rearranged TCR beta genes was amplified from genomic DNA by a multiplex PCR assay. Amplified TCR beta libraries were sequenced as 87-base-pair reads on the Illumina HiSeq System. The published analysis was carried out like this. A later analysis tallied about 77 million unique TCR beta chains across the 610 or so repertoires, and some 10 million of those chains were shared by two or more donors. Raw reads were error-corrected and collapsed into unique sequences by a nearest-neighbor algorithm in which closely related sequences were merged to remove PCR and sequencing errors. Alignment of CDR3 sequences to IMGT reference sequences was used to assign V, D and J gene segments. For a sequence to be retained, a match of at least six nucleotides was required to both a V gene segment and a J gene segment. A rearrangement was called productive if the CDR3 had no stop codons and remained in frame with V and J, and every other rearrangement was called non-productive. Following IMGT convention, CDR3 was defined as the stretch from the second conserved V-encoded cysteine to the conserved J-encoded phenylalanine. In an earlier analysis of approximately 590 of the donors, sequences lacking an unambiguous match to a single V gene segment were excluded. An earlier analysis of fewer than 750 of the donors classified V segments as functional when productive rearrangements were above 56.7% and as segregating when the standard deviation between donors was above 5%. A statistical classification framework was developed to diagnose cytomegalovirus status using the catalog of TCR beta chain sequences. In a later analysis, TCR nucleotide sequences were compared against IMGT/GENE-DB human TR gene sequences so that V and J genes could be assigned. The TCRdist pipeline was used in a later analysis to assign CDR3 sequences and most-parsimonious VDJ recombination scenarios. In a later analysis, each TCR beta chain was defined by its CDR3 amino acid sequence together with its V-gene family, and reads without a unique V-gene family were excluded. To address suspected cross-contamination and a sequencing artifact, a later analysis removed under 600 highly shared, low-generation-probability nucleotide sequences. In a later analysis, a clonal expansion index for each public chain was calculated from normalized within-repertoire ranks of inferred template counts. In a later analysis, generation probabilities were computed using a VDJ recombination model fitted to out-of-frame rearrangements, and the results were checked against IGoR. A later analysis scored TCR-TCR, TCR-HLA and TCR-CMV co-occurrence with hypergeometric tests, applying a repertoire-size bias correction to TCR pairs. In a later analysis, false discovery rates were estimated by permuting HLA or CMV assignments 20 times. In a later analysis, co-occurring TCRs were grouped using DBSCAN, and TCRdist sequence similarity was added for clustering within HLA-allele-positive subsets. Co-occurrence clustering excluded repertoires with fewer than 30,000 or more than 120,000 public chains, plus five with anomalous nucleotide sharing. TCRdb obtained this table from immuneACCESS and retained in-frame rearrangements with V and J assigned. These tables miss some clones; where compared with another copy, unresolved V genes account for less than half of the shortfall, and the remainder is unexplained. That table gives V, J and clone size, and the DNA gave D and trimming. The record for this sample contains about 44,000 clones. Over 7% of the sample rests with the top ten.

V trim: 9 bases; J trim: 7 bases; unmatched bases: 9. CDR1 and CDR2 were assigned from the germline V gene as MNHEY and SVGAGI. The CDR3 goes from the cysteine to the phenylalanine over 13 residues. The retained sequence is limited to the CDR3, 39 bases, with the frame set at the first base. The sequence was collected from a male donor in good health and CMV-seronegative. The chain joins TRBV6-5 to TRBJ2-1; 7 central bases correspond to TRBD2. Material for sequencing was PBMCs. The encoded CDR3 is CASRTVGGNEQFF. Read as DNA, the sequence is TGTGCCAGTAGAACAGTGGGGGGGAATGAGCAGTTCTTC.